What follows is one T cell receptor (beta chain) and its context. Clones were sequenced by immunoSEQ multiplex PCR, and TCRdb holds only the in-frame ones, with some missing. Among approximately 180,000 clones listed, under 90% were seen once. The data derive from a study of blood T cell repertoires in COVID-19. With 5 bases removed from V and 7 bases from J, the gap between germline ends came to 10 bases. Germline V gives CDR1 SGHTA, CDR2 FQGNSA. The CDR3 is 12 residues long. The chain has TRBV7-2 and TRBJ2-3, with D unresolved. Material for sequencing was peripheral blood. This clonotype originated in a person aged 65-85 years with COVID-19, enrolled during active disease. The CDR3 loop is CASSRGAHTQYF. In nucleotides, the CDR3 is TGTGCCAGCAGCCGTGGAGCTCATACGCAGTATTTT.